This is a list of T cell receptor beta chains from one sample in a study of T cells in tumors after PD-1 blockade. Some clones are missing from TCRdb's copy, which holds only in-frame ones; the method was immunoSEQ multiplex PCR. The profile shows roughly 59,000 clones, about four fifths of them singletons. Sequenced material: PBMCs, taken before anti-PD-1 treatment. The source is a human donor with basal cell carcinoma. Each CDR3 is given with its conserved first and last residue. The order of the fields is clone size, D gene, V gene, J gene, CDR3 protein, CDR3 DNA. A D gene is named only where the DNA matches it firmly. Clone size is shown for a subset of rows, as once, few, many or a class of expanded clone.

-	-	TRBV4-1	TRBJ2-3	CASSQDWGRSADTQYF	TGCGCCAGCAGCCAAGATTGGGGGCGGTCAGCAGATACGCAGTATTTT
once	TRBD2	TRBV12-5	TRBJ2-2	CASGFGGTGELFF	TGTGCTAGTGGATTCGGGGGGACCGGGGAGCTGTTTTTT
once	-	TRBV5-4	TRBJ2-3	CASSLPGITDTQYF	TGTGCCAGCAGCTTGCCAGGGATAACAGATACGCAGTATTTT
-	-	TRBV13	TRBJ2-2	CASSSYGSGTGRGAGELFF	TGTGCCAGCAGCTCCTATGGGTCCGGGACAGGACGGGGGGCCGGGGAGCTGTTTTTT
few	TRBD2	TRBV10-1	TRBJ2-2	CASSEGTSESGELFF	TGCGCCAGCAGTGAAGGGACTAGCGAAAGCGGGGAGCTGTTTTTT
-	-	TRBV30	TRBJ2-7	CAWKDWATYEQYF	TGTGCCTGGAAAGACTGGGCCACTTACGAGCAGTACTTC
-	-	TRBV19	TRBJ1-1	CASSVRARSPEAFF	TGTGCCAGTAGTGTCCGGGCCCGGTCCCCTGAAGCTTTCTTT
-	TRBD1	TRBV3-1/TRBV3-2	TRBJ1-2	CASSTGTGYGYTF	TGTGCCAGCAGTACCGGGACAGGGTATGGCTACACCTTC
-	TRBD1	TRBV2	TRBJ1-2	CARGTAANYGYTF	TGTGCGAGAGGGACAGCTGCTAACTATGGCTACACCTTC
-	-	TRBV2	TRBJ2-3	CASSDPGLYGTDTQYF	TGTGCCAGCAGTGACCCTGGGCTTTATGGCACAGATACGCAGTATTTT
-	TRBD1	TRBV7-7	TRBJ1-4	CASSPGTGQSEKLFF	TGTGCTAGCAGCCCGGGGACAGGGCAATCTGAAAAACTGTTTTTT
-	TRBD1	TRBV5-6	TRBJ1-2	CASSFWDRDYGYTF	TGTGCCAGCAGCTTCTGGGACAGGGACTATGGCTACACCTTC
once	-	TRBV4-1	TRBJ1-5	CASSQTRVGSNQPQHF	TGCGCCAGCAGCCAAACCCGAGTGGGTAGCAATCAGCCCCAGCATTTT
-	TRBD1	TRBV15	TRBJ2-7	CATSRHGQGQELTYEQYF	TGTGCCACCAGCAGACACGGACAGGGTCAAGAACTAACCTACGAGCAGTACTTC
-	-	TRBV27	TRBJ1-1	CASRSSQGNTEAFF	TGTGCCAGCAGAAGTAGCCAGGGGAACACTGAAGCTTTCTTT
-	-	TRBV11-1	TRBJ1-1	CASLGTLNTEAFF	TGTGCCAGCCTGGGGACGTTGAACACTGAAGCTTTCTTT
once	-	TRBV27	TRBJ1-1	CASSTSAPNTEAFF	TGTGCCAGCAGTACCTCAGCGCCGAACACTGAAGCTTTCTTT
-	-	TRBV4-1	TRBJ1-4	CASSQVGAGDEKLFF	TGCGCCAGCAGCCAAGTAGGCGCCGGGGATGAAAAACTGTTTTTT